The present entry profiles one T cell receptor (beta chain) with its context. Its target is not known. The sample originates from a study of blood T cells in healthy people across ages. The study isolated at least 7 million PBMCs from each sample. Overall study results and limits: In older individuals, TCR beta diversity per million T cells was lower, falling roughly linearly with age.

The CDR3 spans 15 residues. Germline loops: CDR1 LGHNA, CDR2 YNFKEQ. The V and J ends lost 3 bases and 7 bases respectively, with 19 bases between them. The authors ran a second PCR of 7 to 11 cycles using a sample-barcoded 5' primer and a J-beta primer mix. Each cDNA was tagged by a template-switch adaptor containing 12 random nucleotides. Each CDR3 protein gets one entry after TCRdb re-called the 5' RACE reads with MiXCR. The sample yields over 500,000 distinct CDR3 sequences, approximately 52% seen once. Specimen: blood. The V and J genes are TRBV4-2 and TRBJ2-7; TRBD1 or TRBD2 may be the D gene (5 bases each). The receptor was isolated from an elderly woman in good health. Here the CDR3 DNA reads TGTGCCAGCAGCCACACCGGGACCACAGCGAGGGAGCAGTACTTC. Translation: CASSHTGTTAREQYF.